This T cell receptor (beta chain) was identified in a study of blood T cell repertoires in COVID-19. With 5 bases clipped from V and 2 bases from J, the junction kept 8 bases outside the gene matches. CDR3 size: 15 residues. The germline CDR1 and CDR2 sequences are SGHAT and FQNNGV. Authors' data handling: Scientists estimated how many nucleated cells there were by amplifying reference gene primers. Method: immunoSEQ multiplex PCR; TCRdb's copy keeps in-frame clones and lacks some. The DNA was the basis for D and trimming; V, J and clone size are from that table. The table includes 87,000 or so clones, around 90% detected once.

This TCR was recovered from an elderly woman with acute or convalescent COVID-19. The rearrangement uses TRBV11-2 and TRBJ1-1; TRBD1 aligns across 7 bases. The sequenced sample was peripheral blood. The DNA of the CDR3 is TGTGCCAGCAGCCGAGGGGACAGAGACAACACTGAAGCTTTCTTT. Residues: CASSRGDRDNTEAFF.